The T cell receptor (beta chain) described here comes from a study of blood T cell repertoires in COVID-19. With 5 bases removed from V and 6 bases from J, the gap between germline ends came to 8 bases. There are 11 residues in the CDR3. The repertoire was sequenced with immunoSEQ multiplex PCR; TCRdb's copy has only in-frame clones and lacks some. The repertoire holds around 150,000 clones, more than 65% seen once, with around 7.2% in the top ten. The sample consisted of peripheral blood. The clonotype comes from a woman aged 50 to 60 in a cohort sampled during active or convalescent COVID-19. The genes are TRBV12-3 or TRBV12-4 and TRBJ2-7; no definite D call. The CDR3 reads CASSLPPEQYF. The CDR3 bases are TGTGCCAGCAGTCTCCCCCCCGAGCAGTACTTC.